Each of the 17 T cell receptor beta chains below was sequenced from the same sample in a study of technical replicates of blood from four donors. The repertoire was sequenced with immunoSEQ multiplex PCR; TCRdb's copy has only in-frame clones and lacks some. Of fewer than 60,000 clones listed, about 90% were seen once; the top ten hold about 3.9%. Sequencing used PBMCs. These receptors were taken from a human donor in good health. Some clones in this sample may be carry-over from other donors' samples.

The V call is TRBV10-3, the J call TRBJ2-5; D possibly corresponds to TRBD1 (6 bases). Per the germline V gene, CDR1 is ENHRY and CDR2 is SYGVKD. This CDR3 comprises 12 residues. Trimming took off 8 bases at V and 2 bases at J, with 9 bases between the two ends. The CDR3: CAISRGQETQYF. CDR3 nucleotides: TGTGCCATCTCCAGGGGTCAAGAGACCCAGTACTTC.

The CDR3 DNA sequence: TGTGCCAGCTCACGGACAGGAGACTACTACGAGCAGTACTTC. It yields the protein CASSRTGDYYEQYF. The gene calls are TRBV18 and TRBJ2-7; 7 positions agree with TRBD1. Germline CDR1 and CDR2: KGHSH and LQKENI. V was clipped by 4 bases and J by 3 bases; unmatched bases: 6. This CDR3 is built from 14 residues.

This chain uses TRBV7-9 with TRBJ1-2; D is perhaps TRBD1 (6 bases). Germline V gene sequence: CDR1 SEHNR, CDR2 FQNEAQ (reference sequence). The CDR3 totals 12 residues. V was shortened by 2 bases and J by 8 bases, with 9 bases between the two germline ends. CDR3 in DNA: TGTGCCAGCAGCTTAACCGGGACAGGCTACACCTTC. Protein sequence: CASSLTGTGYTF.

The CDR3 DNA is TGCGCCAGCAGCCAAGACCCAGGGGGCTATAATCAGCCCCAGCATTTT. The encoded protein is CASSQDPGGYNQPQHF. The chain couples TRBV4-3 to TRBJ1-5, with 8 bases identical to TRBD1. V was pared by 0 bases and J by 4 bases, with 5 bases of the junction left unmatched. Germline V CDR1 and CDR2: LGHNA, YSLEER. The CDR3 loop spans 16 amino acids.

The rearrangement joins TRBV29-1 to TRBJ2-5, with 9 bases aligning to TRBD1. The CDR3 length is 16 residues. Germline lookup yields CDR1 SQVTM and CDR2 ANQGSEA. J gave up 2 bases and V 7 bases, and 14 bases lay outside the gene matches. This CDR3 reads CSARTGVTPIQETQYF. The CDR3 DNA sequence: TGCAGCGCTCGGACAGGGGTTACTCCCATTCAAGAGACCCAGTACTTC.

This clone was counted once. The gene calls are TRBV27 and TRBJ1-1; D may be TRBD1 (6 bases). The CDR3 extends over 15 amino acids. CDR1 is MNHEY and CDR2 is SMNVEV in the germline V gene (reference sequence). V lost 5 bases and J 1 base, leaving 14 bases between the germline ends. The chain's CDR3 is CASSPGWTANTEAFF. DNA for the CDR3: TGTGCCAGCAGTCCCGGCTGGACAGCGAACACTGAAGCTTTCTTT.

The rearrangement joins TRBV11-3 to TRBJ2-1; TRBD1 matches at 7 bases. The length of the CDR3 is 14 residues. Trimming at V came to 4 bases and at J to 8 bases, leaving 8 bases not matched to a gene. Germline-derived CDR1 and CDR2 are SGHNT and YENEEA. CDR3 sequence: CASSSYRGGDEQFF. The CDR3 DNA is TGTGCCAGCAGCTCGTACAGGGGTGGGGATGAGCAGTTCTTC.

The chain uses TRBV7-9 and TRBJ1-2; 8 bases are shared with TRBD1. Germline trimming cut 1 base from V and 5 bases from J; bases unmatched to any gene: 9. Looked up from germline, CDR1 is SEHNR and CDR2 is FQNEAQ (reference sequence). The length of the CDR3 is 16 residues. In DNA, the CDR3 is TGTGCCAGCAGCTTAGTGGAAGGACAGGGAGAATATGGCTACACCTTC. This sequence encodes CASSLVEGQGEYGYTF.

The chain employs TRBV5-6 and TRBJ2-7; maybe TRBD1 (5 bases). This CDR3 has 13 amino acids. Germline CDR1 and CDR2: SGHDT and YYEEEE. The V gene lost 7 bases and the J gene lost 3 bases, with 14 bases spanning the gap. CDR3 DNA sequence: TGTGCCAGCGCCCCAGGGTCACGCTACGAGCAGTACTTC. Its protein product is CASAPGSRYEQYF.

The chain is built from TRBV19 and TRBJ2-6; D gene ambiguous. With 4 bases removed from V and 0 bases from J, the gap between germline ends came to 4 bases. The CDR3 has 14 amino acids. Germline V gene data show CDR1 as LNHDA and CDR2 as SQIVND (reference sequence). Here the CDR3 DNA reads TGTGCCAGTAGTACGGGCTCTGGGGCCAACGTCCTGACTTTC. This gives the protein CASSTGSGANVLTF.

The chain joins TRBV9 to TRBJ2-7, with 7 bases fitting TRBD1. The germline V gene has CDR1 SGDLS and CDR2 YYNGEE. V gave up 0 bases and J gave up 2 bases; unmatched junction bases: 5. The CDR3 spans 15 residues. The CDR3 nucleotides are TGTGCCAGCAGCGTAGCCCCCCAGGGGGCCTACGAGCAGTACTTC. Protein sequence: CASSVAPQGAYEQYF.

The chain is built from TRBV7-9 and TRBJ2-6; the match to TRBD1 covers 7 bases. The ends lost 1 base at V and 2 bases at J; junction bases unmatched: 2. From germline, CDR1 is SEHNR and CDR2 FQNEAQ (reference sequence). The CDR3 contains 16 residues. CDR3 sequence (DNA): TGTGCCAGCAGCTTAGTGGGGACAGCTGGGGCCAACGTCCTGACTTTC. It translates to CASSLVGTAGANVLTF.

The chain links TRBV29-1 to TRBJ1-1, with D possibly TRBD1 on 6 matching bases. Germline V gene data show CDR1 as SQVTM and CDR2 as ANQGSEA. The CDR3 spans 13 residues. The ends were cut back, 7 bases at V and 4 bases at J, with 16 bases in the middle. This chain's CDR3 is CSATGGLVTEAFF. The CDR3 bases are TGCAGCGCCACCGGGGGGCTCGTCACTGAAGCTTTCTTT.

This clone showed up just once. CDR3 residues: CASSSSAGGYETQYF. CDR3 sequence (DNA): TGTGCCAGCAGTTCATCAGCGGGAGGGTACGAGACCCAGTACTTC. The chain links TRBV6-5 to TRBJ2-5; 10 bases align to TRBD2. With 4 bases clipped from V and 5 bases from J, the junction kept 7 bases outside the gene matches. The CDR3 loop spans 15 amino acids. Looked up from germline, CDR1 is MNHEY and CDR2 is SVGAGI.

The gene calls are TRBV19 and TRBJ1-1; 11 nucleotides align to TRBD1. Germline CDR1 LNHDA, CDR2 SQIVND (reference sequence). The CDR3 is 15 amino acids. J lost 4 bases, V lost 6 bases, and 7 bases had no gene match. In nucleotides, the CDR3 is TGTGCCAGTAGCCTCCGGGACAGGGGGACCACTGAAGCTTTCTTT. Amino acids: CASSLRDRGTTEAFF.

This clone was recorded only once. V gene TRBV11-3 combines with J gene TRBJ1-5, with 8 bases that match TRBD1. Germline CDR1 SGHNT, CDR2 YENEEA. The J segment lost 11 bases and the V segment lost 9 bases, leaving 9 bases of the junction unmatched. This CDR3 spans 12 amino acids. The CDR3 region is CARYDRGLAQHF. CDR3 bases: TGTGCCAGATACGACAGGGGATTGGCCCAGCATTTT.

This clone was counted once. The chain joins TRBV11-2 to TRBJ1-3, with D maybe TRBD1 (6 bases). The CDR3 covers 17 residues. The V end was cut by 6 bases, the J end by 1 base, with 19 bases between. Germline CDR1 and CDR2: SGHAT and FQNNGV. CDR3 protein: CASRPTSGTMSGNTIYF. CDR3 in DNA: TGTGCCAGCAGACCGACTTCCGGGACAATGTCTGGAAACACCATATATTTT. Supplemented by reference TRBV11-2 and TRBJ1-3, the full variable domain reads EAGVAQSPRYKIIEKRQSVAFWCNPISGHATLYWYQQILGQGPKLLIQFQNNGVVDDSQLPKDRFSAERLKGVDSTLKIQPAKLEDSAVYLCASRPTSGTMSGNTIYFGEGSWLTVV.